This is a list of T cell receptor beta chains from one sample in a study of blood T cell repertoires in COVID-19. The method was immunoSEQ multiplex PCR; TCRdb's version includes in-frame clones alone and lacks a portion of them. The repertoire consists of approximately 97,000 clones, with 70% to 90% occurring once and the leading ten covering around a sixth. The sample was peripheral blood. These receptors came from a woman of 80 years or more with acute or convalescent COVID-19. The CDR3 runs from the conserved cysteine through the conserved F or W. A D gene is named only where the DNA matches it firmly. Only some rows state a clone size, as once, few, many or a class for expanded clones.

d_gene	v_gene	len	abundance	j_gene	CDR3nt	CDR3aa
TRBD2	TRBV5-1	16	.	TRBJ2-3	TGCGCCAGCAGCTTGGAGGGTGGCGGGGGGCTCGATACGCAGTATTTT	CASSLEGGGGLDTQYF
.	TRBV15	15	.	TRBJ1-5	TGTGCCACCAGCAGTACGGGACACAACAATCAGCCCCAGCATTTT	CATSSTGHNNQPQHF
TRBD1	TRBV2	13	.	TRBJ2-7	TGTGCCAGCAACGGGGACAGGTTCTACGAGCAGTACTTC	CASNGDRFYEQYF
.	TRBV2	14	.	TRBJ1-4	TGTGCCAGCAGGAAGACAGCCAGCAATGAAAAACTGTTTTTT	CASRKTASNEKLFF
.	TRBV7-8	15	.	TRBJ1-2	TGTGCCAGCAGCCCTGGTTCAGGGGAGTATTATGGCTACACCTTC	CASSPGSGEYYGYTF
.	TRBV7-2	14	.	TRBJ1-2	TGTGCCAGCAGCTTTATGGAAGGACTCGGCGGCTACACCTTC	CASSFMEGLGGYTF
TRBD1	TRBV6-5	15	.	TRBJ1-1	TGTGCCAGCAGGCCGGACAGGGACAGAGACACTGAAGCTTTCTTT	CASRPDRDRDTEAFF
TRBD1	TRBV7-9	16	.	TRBJ1-5	TGTGCCAGCAGCTTAGGCGACAGGGGTGGCAATCAGCCCCAGCATTTT	CASSLGDRGGNQPQHF
TRBD2	TRBV11-3	16	.	TRBJ2-1	TGTGCCAGCAGCCCCGGGGGGGGCGGGGGGTTCATGGAGCAGTTCTTC	CASSPGGGGGFMEQFF
.	TRBV6-6	15	.	TRBJ1-6	TGTGCCAGCAGTAGGGTAGGGGAATTAAATTCACCCCTCCACTTT	CASSRVGELNSPLHF
TRBD1	TRBV5-4	14	.	TRBJ1-1	TGTGCCAGCCGCATGACAGGGGCCTCCACTGAAGCTTTCTTT	CASRMTGASTEAFF
.	TRBV28	13	.	TRBJ1-2	TGTGCCAGCAGCCCGGACCCTAGGGGAGGCTACACCTTC	CASSPDPRGGYTF
TRBD1	TRBV3-1/TRBV3-2	19	few	TRBJ1-2	TGTGCCAGCAGCCATTACTCCGGGACAGGGGGCATCGGTAACTATGGCTACACCTTC	CASSHYSGTGGIGNYGYTF
.	TRBV2	16	.	TRBJ1-1	TGTGCCAGCAGTGAAGCTTCTCCACCGAGGGACACTGAAGCTTTCTTT	CASSEASPPRDTEAFF
.	TRBV28	14	.	TRBJ1-5	TGTGCCAGCAGGGCCGGACAGAGTTATCAGCCCCAGCATTTT	CASRAGQSYQPQHF
.	TRBV10-2	12	.	TRBJ1-2	TGCGCCAGCAGTGATCCCCAGGGGATAGTCAACTTC	CASSDPQGIVNF
.	TRBV21-1	16	.	TRBJ2-7	TGTGCCAGCAGCAATGGGCCCGGACAGGGCCTCTACGAGCAGTACTTC	CASSNGPGQGLYEQYF
.	TRBV27	17	.	TRBJ1-4	TGTGCCAGCAGTTTCTCTCCTCGGCAGGGTACTAATGAAAAACTGTTTTTT	CASSFSPRQGTNEKLFF
TRBD1	TRBV6-1	14	.	TRBJ1-2	TGTGCCAGCAGTGAAACCAGGGGGCCTTATGGCTACACCTTC	CASSETRGPYGYTF
.	TRBV20-1	12	.	TRBJ2-1	TGCAGTGCTAGTGGGTCGGGCAATGAGCAGTTCTTC	CSASGSGNEQFF
.	TRBV6-6	13	.	TRBJ1-5	TGTGCCAGCAGTTGGTGGCCGGGTCAGCCCCAGCATTTT	CASSWWPGQPQHF
TRBD1	TRBV18	13	.	TRBJ2-7	TGTGCCAGCTCACCGGGACAGGGCGAAGAGCAGTACTTC	CASSPGQGEEQYF
TRBD1	TRBV2	15	.	TRBJ1-6	TGTGCCAGCAGCGCTGGACAGGGCGGGAATTCACCCCTCCACTTT	CASSAGQGGNSPLHF
.	TRBV19	15	.	TRBJ1-2	TGTGCCAGTAGTATACGCCAGGGTCCATACTATGGCTACACCTTC	CASSIRQGPYYGYTF
.	TRBV5-4	13	once	TRBJ1-4	TGTGCCAGCAGCGTACACACTAATGAAAAACTGTTTTTT	CASSVHTNEKLFF
TRBD1	TRBV4-1	17	.	TRBJ2-6	TGCGCCAGCAGCCAAGTGGGACAGGGGACTGGGGCCAACGTCCTGACTTTC	CASSQVGQGTGANVLTF
.	TRBV19	14	.	TRBJ1-1	TGTGCCAGTAGTATACAGACAATGAACACTGAAGCTTTCTTT	CASSIQTMNTEAFF
.	TRBV12-5	15	many	TRBJ1-4	TGTGCTAGTGCCACCTCGGACAGTTTTAATGAAAAACTGTTTTTT	CASATSDSFNEKLFF